This T cell receptor beta chain was observed in a study of T cell repertoires in aging, cancer and after chemotherapy. TRB rearrangements spanning V, D and J were amplified using mixed TRB-A/B primers. In TCRdb, the multiplex PCR reads were re-called with MiXCR into one record per CDR3 protein. The sample consists of more than 1,500 distinct CDR3 sequences, roughly 32% of them appearing once. There are 12 residues in the CDR3. V shed 2 bases and J shed 6 bases, with 5 bases lying between them. Per the germline V gene, CDR1 is ENHRY and CDR2 is SYGVKD. The template was genomic DNA from peripheral blood, not RNA. This clonotype came up a few times.

The gene calls are TRBV10-3 and TRBJ2-1, with D unresolved. Sequenced material: blood. The TCR originated in a human donor with a blood cancer. As DNA, the CDR3 is TGTGCCATCAGTGAGAAGGGCAATGAGCAGTTCTTC. Translation gives CAISEKGNEQFF.